What follows are 7 T cell receptor beta chains derived from one specimen sequenced in a study of T cell repertoires in cytomegalovirus infection. TCRdb re-called the reads through MiXCR, storing one row per CDR3 protein. The table includes more than 150,000 distinct CDR3 sequences, 28% detected once. Sequenced material: PBMCs. Receptors were obtained from a human donor in good health (CMV status not recorded). Some clones in this sample may be carry-over from other donors' samples.

This chain links TRBV7-4 with TRBJ2-1; D unclear. Germline assignment: CDR1 SGHVT and CDR2 SQSDAQ. The CDR3 runs to 11 residues. V was pared by 8 bases and J by 7 bases, with 9 bases between. The CDR3 region is CASHRTNEQFF. The CDR3 coding sequence is TGTGCCAGCCATAGAACTAATGAGCAGTTCTTC.

This clonotype was detected ten times or more. The V call is TRBV7-8, the J call TRBJ2-5; the D gene is possibly TRBD2 (5 bases). Germline values: CDR1 SGHVS, CDR2 FQNEAQ. CDR3 length: 14 residues. V lost 3 bases and J 5 bases, leaving 13 bases between the germline ends. In DNA form, the CDR3 reads TGTGCCAGCAGCTTTGCTAGGGAGCGGGAGACCCAGTACTTC. This translates into CASSFARERETQYF.

Of note for this clonotype: Being one base from a much bigger clone, this may be a read error. The V call is TRBV7-2, the J call TRBJ1-1; no firm D call. CDR1 is SGHTA and CDR2 is FQGNSA in the germline V gene. V lost 2 bases, J lost 4 bases, and 14 bases lay in between. CDR3 length: 15 amino acids. The CDR3 loop reads CASSLMAALTTEAFF. The CDR3 DNA reads as TGTGCCAGCAGCTTAATGGCAGCTTTGACCACTGAAGCTTTCTTT.

This clonotype was counted a single time. The chain couples TRBV6-6 to TRBJ2-3, with D tentatively TRBD1 or TRBD2 (5 bases each). Per germline, CDR1 MNHNY and CDR2 SVGAGI (reference sequence). The CDR3 spans 14 residues. Trimming cost V 6 bases and J 5 bases, with 15 bases left between them. The CDR3 sequence: CASSSRGAGDTQYF. CDR3 nucleotides: TGTGCCAGCAGCTCGAGAGGGGCAGGAGATACGCAGTATTTT.

The sample holds many counts of this clonotype. This CDR3 is CASSLAGTSGGARRGETQYF. In nucleotides, the CDR3 is TGTGCCAGCAGCTTAGCAGGGACTAGCGGGGGGGCCAGAAGAGGAGAGACCCAGTACTTC. The rearrangement links TRBV7-2 to TRBJ2-5; 16 bases fit TRBD2. J lost 4 bases, V lost 0 bases, and 11 bases had no gene match. CDR3 length: 20 amino acids. Germline-derived CDR1 and CDR2 are SGHTA and FQGNSA. The full variable domain, completed using reference TRBV7-2 and TRBJ2-5, is GAGVSQSPSNKVTEKGKDVELRCDPISGHTALYWYRQSLGQGLEFLIYFQGNSAPDKSGLPSDRFSAERTGGSVSTLTIQRTQQEDSAVYLCASSLAGTSGGARRGETQYFGPGTRLLVL.

This clonotype occurred a few times. The chain carries TRBV7-2 and TRBJ2-2, with 8 nucleotides matching TRBD2. The junction had 7 bases not matched to a gene; V was cut back by 6 bases and J by 4 bases. The CDR3 spans 15 residues. Looked up from germline, CDR1 is SGHTA and CDR2 is FQGNSA. The CDR3 nucleotides read TGTGCCAGCAGTCCTACCGGGACTAGCACCGGGGAGCTGTTTTTT. It translates to CASSPTGTSTGELFF.

This clonotype was recorded a few times. V gene TRBV24-1 combines with J gene TRBJ2-2, with 9 bases lining up with TRBD1. The CDR3 totals 16 residues. After removal of 2 bases from V and 4 bases from J, the junction contained 4 bases not matched to a gene. The germline V gene encodes CDR1 KGHDR and CDR2 SFDVKD. CDR3 in DNA: TGTGCCACCAGTGATTCCGCGGACAGGGGCACCGGGGAGCTGTTTTTT. Its protein is CATSDSADRGTGELFF.